The clone carrying this T cell receptor beta chain was found once. Its specificity is not known. Germline V gene data show CDR1 as MNHNS and CDR2 as SASEGT. The V and J ends lost 7 bases and 5 bases, in that order; junction bases with no gene match: 8. The CDR3 covers 14 residues. These data belong to a study of shared clonotypes between healthy human individuals. Findings and caveats of the study: All-four-donor shared clonotypes had higher generation probabilities than non-shared clonotypes did.

The genomic DNA of each subset was split evenly across several immunoSEQ plates. Sequenced by immunoSEQ multiplex PCR; TCRdb stores in-frame clones only, minus some. The table includes 2 million to 2.5 million clones, around 90% detected once. What was sequenced was naive CD4+ T cells from PBMCs. Subset specified: CD45RA+ positively selected. This chain links TRBV6-1 with TRBJ2-1; 7 nucleotides match TRBD1. This clonotype originated in a man aged 18 to 30 in good health. Some clones in this sample may be carry-over from other donors' samples. CDR3 in amino acids: CASTLRDRDNEQFF. CDR3 nucleotide sequence: TGTGCCAGCACCCTCCGGGACAGAGACAATGAGCAGTTCTTC.